The 7 T cell receptor beta chains listed next were all sequenced from one sample in a study of T-cell memory formation after mild COVID-19. MiXCR was run by TCRdb on the 5' RACE reads, yielding one entry per CDR3 protein. Found here are hundreds of thousands of distinct CDR3 sequences, about 23% of them singletons; the top ten hold around 12%. Sequenced material: PBMCs or a T cell subset sorted from them (not recorded which). These receptors were taken from an adult woman who had mild COVID-19 (a few samples of this study predate the infection). Cell type and time point are not known.

This clonotype showed up just a few times. The V gene is TRBV2, the J gene TRBJ2-2; 12 bases map to TRBD2. CDR1 is SNHLY and CDR2 is FYNNEI in the germline V gene. There are 17 residues in the CDR3. V gave up 7 bases and J gave up 3 bases; unmatched junction bases: 9. CDR3 region: CASTPRTSGIYTGELFF. For the CDR3, the DNA is TGTGCCAGCACCCCTAGGACTAGCGGGATTTACACCGGGGAGCTGTTTTTT. The complete variable domain, with remaining parts taken from reference TRBV2 and TRBJ2-2, reads EPEVTQTPSHQVTQMGQEVILRCVPISNHLYFYWYRQILGQKVEFLVSFYNNEISEKSEIFDDQFSVERPDGSNFTLKIRSTKLEDSAMYFCASTPRTSGIYTGELFFGEGSRLTVL.

This clonotype was detected ten times or more. This sequence joins TRBV7-9 and TRBJ2-1; the match to TRBD1 covers 8 bases. The trim removed 5 bases at V and 2 bases at J, leaving 20 bases unmatched. The CDR3 totals 20 residues. Germline loops: CDR1 SEHNR, CDR2 FQNEAQ (reference sequence). In nucleotides, the CDR3 is TGTGCCAGCAGCGTAGGACAGGGTGGCTTCGACCTACTCGCCTACAATGAGCAGTTCTTC. As protein: CASSVGQGGFDLLAYNEQFF. Based on the CDR3 plus reference TRBV7-9 and TRBJ2-1, the full variable domain is DTGVSQNPRHKITKRGQNVTFRCDPISEHNRLYWYRQTLGQGPEFLTYFQNEAQLEKSRLLSDRFSAERPKGSFSTLEIQRTEQGDSAMYLCASSVGQGGFDLLAYNEQFFGPGTRLTVL.

The chain recombines TRBV27 with TRBJ2-7; 10 nucleotides match TRBD1. Trimming took 5 bases from V and 4 from J; bases not matched to a gene: 8. Germline CDR1 MNHEY, CDR2 SMNVEV (reference sequence). The CDR3 consists of 15 residues. The CDR3 region is CASSLLTGGSYEQYF. For the CDR3, the DNA is TGTGCCAGCAGTCTCCTGACAGGGGGCTCGTACGAGCAGTACTTC.

The V call is TRBV12-3 or TRBV12-4, the J call TRBJ2-1, with 9 bases that match TRBD1. Unmatched junction bases numbered 19, after V lost 5 bases and J lost 2 bases. The CDR3 covers 20 residues. The CDR3 DNA sequence: TGTGCCAGCAGTACTTTGCGGGACAGGGTCCTCTTCGGAACCTACAATGAGCAGTTCTTC. Its translation is CASSTLRDRVLFGTYNEQFF.

The sample holds a few counts of this clonotype. The V gene is TRBV20-1, the J gene TRBJ2-1, with a weak D call TRBD2 (6 bases). Germline V gene data show CDR1 as DFQATT and CDR2 as SNEGSKA (reference sequence). This CDR3 spans 14 amino acids. Between the trimmed V and J ends, which lost 4 bases and 0 bases, there was a span of 10 bases. The CDR3 loop is CSANLAASYNEQFF. In DNA, the CDR3 is TGCAGTGCTAACTTAGCGGCCTCCTACAATGAGCAGTTCTTC.

This clonotype was detected a few times. The V gene is TRBV6-1, the J gene TRBJ1-2; D may be TRBD1 (6 bases). CDR3 length equals 15 residues. The ends were cut back, 2 bases at V and 2 bases at J, with 12 bases in the middle. Germline V gene lookup returns CDR1 MNHNS and CDR2 SASEGT. The DNA of the CDR3 is TGTGCCAGCAGTGAACATTACAGGGCGAACTATGGCTACACCTTC. The encoded protein is CASSEHYRANYGYTF.

The V gene is TRBV12-3 or TRBV12-4, the J gene TRBJ2-4; TRBD2 matches at 11 bases. This CDR3 is 16 amino acids long. J lost 1 base, V lost 5 bases, and 4 bases had no gene match. The CDR3 spells CASSPRLAGAKNIQYF. CDR3 bases: TGTGCCAGCAGTCCCAGACTAGCGGGGGCCAAAAACATTCAGTACTTC.